What follows are 19 T cell receptor beta chains derived from one specimen sequenced in a study of blood T cell repertoires in COVID-19. The data were produced by immunoSEQ multiplex PCR, yet TCRdb's version contains in-frame clones alone and is incomplete. The sample records over 200,000 clones, less than 90% being singletons. Input material: peripheral blood. The receptors shown here come from a man aged 35 to 55 with acute or convalescent COVID-19.

The V and J genes are TRBV18 and TRBJ2-7, with D unresolved. Trimming removed 3 bases at V and 3 bases at J, with 9 bases between. Germline CDR1 reads KGHSH; CDR2 reads LQKENI. The CDR3 covers 13 residues. The CDR3 bases are TGTGCCAGCTCACCGGCCAGTAACTACGAGCAGTACTTC. Protein: CASSPASNYEQYF.

The V call is TRBV25-1, the J call TRBJ2-5; 11 bases map to TRBD1. V dropped 6 bases and J dropped 4; count of bases not matched to a gene: 4. This CDR3 is built from 14 residues. Germline CDR1 and CDR2: MGHDK and SYGVNS. The CDR3: CASRYGTGGETQYF. The DNA of the CDR3 is TGTGCCAGCAGATACGGGACAGGGGGAGAGACCCAGTACTTC.

This clone was counted once. V and J are TRBV7-2 and TRBJ2-5; no reliable D call. From germline, CDR1 is SGHTA and CDR2 FQGNSA. The CDR3 has 11 residues. V lost 4 bases, J lost 5 bases, and 5 bases lay in between. CDR3 nucleotide sequence: TGTGCCAGCAGCTCAGTGGAGACCCAGTACTTC. Residues: CASSSVETQYF.

The rearrangement links TRBV30 to TRBJ1-5; 8 bases are shared with TRBD1. The CDR3 length is 13 residues. CDR1 is GTSNPN, CDR2 SVGIG, per germline (reference sequence). The J segment lost 5 bases and the V segment lost 2 bases, leaving 2 bases of the junction unmatched. For the CDR3, the DNA is TGTGCCTGGAGTTCGACAGGGGATCAGCCCCAGCATTTT. Translated, it gives CAWSSTGDQPQHF.

CDR3 sequence: CASSLYRSSYNEQFF. For the CDR3, the DNA is TGTGCCAGCAGTTTATACAGGAGCTCCTACAATGAGCAGTTCTTC. The chain carries TRBV28 and TRBJ2-1, with a possible D match to TRBD1 (5 bases). The germline V and J ends were trimmed by 1 base and 0 bases, with 7 bases remaining between them. Germline CDR1 reads MDHEN; CDR2 reads SYDVKM. This CDR3 is 15 amino acids long.

This clone showed up just once. This chain uses TRBV5-1 with TRBJ2-7; perhaps TRBD1 as D (5 bases). The CDR3 is 14 residues long. The V end lost 4 bases, the J end lost 3 bases, and 14 bases lay between the germline ends. Germline V gene data show CDR1 as SGHRS and CDR2 as YFSETQ. The CDR3: CASSNDDSYYEQYF. CDR3 nucleotide sequence: TGCGCCAGCAGCAATGATGACAGTTACTACGAGCAGTACTTC. Drawing the rest from reference TRBV5-1 and TRBJ2-7, the complete variable domain is KAGVTQTPRYLIKTRGQQVTLSCSPISGHRSVSWYQQTPGQGLQFLFEYFSETQRNKGNFPGRFSGRQFSNSRSEMNVSTLELGDSALYLCASSNDDSYYEQYFGPGTRLTVT.

This rearrangement joins TRBV6-2 or TRBV6-3 to TRBJ2-7; 10 bases align to TRBD1. The CDR3 is 15 residues long. With 2 bases clipped from V and 5 bases from J, the junction kept 6 bases outside the gene matches. Germline values: CDR1 MNHEY, CDR2 SVGEGT. The CDR3 region has the DNA TGTGCCAGCAGTTACCCGGACAGGGGGTTAGACGAGCAGTACTTC. This codes for CASSYPDRGLDEQYF.

This clone was recorded once. This rearrangement joins TRBV27 to TRBJ2-7; 10 nucleotides match TRBD2. Trimming cost V 3 bases and J 1 base; bases outside gene matches: 9. This CDR3 spans 17 amino acids. Germline loops: CDR1 MNHEY, CDR2 SMNVEV (reference sequence). The DNA of the CDR3 is TGTGCCAGCAGTTTCCTCGCGGCTAGCGGGAGTTCCTACGAGCAGTACTTC. Amino acids: CASSFLAASGSSYEQYF.

This clone has only a few counts. V is TRBV24-1 and J is TRBJ1-5; possibly TRBD1 for D (5 bases). V gave up 5 bases and J gave up 2 bases, with 6 bases separating them. Germline V gene sequence: CDR1 KGHDR, CDR2 SFDVKD. This CDR3 is built from 13 residues. CDR3 region: CATSGGGNQPQHF. The CDR3 DNA is TGTGCCACCAGTGGGGGGGGCAATCAGCCCCAGCATTTT.

The chain carries TRBV25-1 and TRBJ2-2; D is undetermined. The germline V gene encodes CDR1 MGHDK and CDR2 SYGVNS. The CDR3 covers 12 residues. V lost 6 bases and J 4 bases, leaving 6 bases between the germline ends. CDR3 sequence: CASREITGELFF. As DNA, the CDR3 is TGTGCCAGCAGGGAGATCACCGGGGAGCTGTTTTTT. Variable domain in full (rest from reference TRBV25-1 and TRBJ2-2): EADIYQTPRYLVIGTGKKITLECSQTMGHDKMYWYQQDPGMELHLIHYSYGVNSTEKGDLSSESTVSRIRTEHFPLTLESARPSHTSQYLCASREITGELFFGEGSRLTVL.

This clone was found once. The chain has TRBV5-4 and TRBJ2-7, with D possibly TRBD1 on 5 matching bases. Germline CDR1 is SGHNT and CDR2 is YYREEE (reference sequence). V was cut by 2 bases and J by 2 bases, with 14 bases left in between. The CDR3 sequence is 15 residues long. The CDR3 loop reads CASSLWGVLTYEQYF. In DNA, the CDR3 is TGTGCCAGCAGCTTATGGGGCGTCCTGACCTACGAGCAGTACTTC.

The CDR3 here is CASREDSNYGYTF. The DNA for the CDR3 is TGTGCCAGCAGAGAGGACAGCAACTATGGCTACACCTTC. The genes are TRBV2 and TRBJ1-2, with a weak D call TRBD1 (6 bases). CDR1 and CDR2 from the germline V gene are SNHLY and FYNNEI. V was shortened by 6 bases and J by 2 bases, with 10 bases between the two germline ends. The CDR3 is 13 amino acids.

The chain has TRBV27 and TRBJ2-7, with 9 bases matching TRBD2. CDR3 length equals 16 residues. V lost 6 bases and J lost 4; bases outside the gene matches: 13. Germline V gene data show CDR1 as MNHEY and CDR2 as SMNVEV (reference sequence). The CDR3 loop reads CASRRSVAGESYEQYF. The CDR3 nucleotides read TGTGCCAGCAGGAGAAGCGTAGCGGGAGAGTCGTACGAGCAGTACTTC.

This clone has only one observation. The chain joins TRBV9 to TRBJ2-2; 8 nucleotides align to TRBD1. The germline gives CDR1 SGDLS, CDR2 YYNGEE. The CDR3 has 16 amino acids. The V and J ends lost 4 bases and 2 bases, in that order; junction bases with no gene match: 7. The CDR3 region is CASSSRTGLNTGELFF. In DNA, the CDR3 is TGTGCCAGCAGCTCCCGGACAGGGCTTAACACCGGGGAGCTGTTTTTT.

The rearrangement joins TRBV2 to TRBJ2-5; maybe TRBD2 (5 bases). The CDR3 runs 15 residues. From germline, CDR1 is SNHLY and CDR2 FYNNEI. V lost 7 bases and J lost 1, with 16 bases in between. CDR3 residues: CASNPGNLGQETQYF. The CDR3 DNA sequence: TGTGCCAGCAACCCCGGGAATCTGGGCCAAGAGACCCAGTACTTC.

The chain employs TRBV9 and TRBJ1-1, with 7 bases that match TRBD1. The CDR3 has 14 residues. From germline, CDR1 is SGDLS and CDR2 YYNGEE. Unmatched junction bases numbered 8, after V lost 4 bases and J lost 5 bases. CDR3 region: CASSRQGEVTEAFF. CDR3 DNA: TGTGCCAGCAGCAGACAGGGAGAGGTTACTGAAGCTTTCTTT.

The V gene is TRBV4-2, the J gene TRBJ2-6; 7 bases align to TRBD2. The V gene's germline CDR1 is LGHNA and CDR2 YNFKEQ. The junction had 0 bases not matched to a gene; V was cut back by 8 bases and J by 2 bases. The CDR3 spans 13 residues. The CDR3 loop is CASGGAGANVLTF. In DNA form, the CDR3 reads TGTGCCAGCGGGGGGGCTGGGGCCAACGTCCTGACTTTC.

The V and J genes are TRBV20-1 and TRBJ2-7; 7 bases match TRBD2. Germline values: CDR1 DFQATT, CDR2 SNEGSKA (reference sequence). With V trimmed by 3 bases and J by 5 bases, 1 base remained unmatched. This CDR3 region has 11 residues. CDR3 sequence (DNA): TGCAGTGCTAGCGGGAGGAACGAGCAGTACTTC. Amino acids: CSASGRNEQYF.

The J gene is TRBJ2-5, the V gene TRBV10-3, with D possibly being TRBD1 (5 bases). The CDR3 has 9 amino acids. The V gene's germline CDR1 is ENHRY and CDR2 SYGVKD. The CDR3 nucleotides read TGTGCACAGGAAGAGACCCAGTACTTC. It specifies CAQEETQYF.